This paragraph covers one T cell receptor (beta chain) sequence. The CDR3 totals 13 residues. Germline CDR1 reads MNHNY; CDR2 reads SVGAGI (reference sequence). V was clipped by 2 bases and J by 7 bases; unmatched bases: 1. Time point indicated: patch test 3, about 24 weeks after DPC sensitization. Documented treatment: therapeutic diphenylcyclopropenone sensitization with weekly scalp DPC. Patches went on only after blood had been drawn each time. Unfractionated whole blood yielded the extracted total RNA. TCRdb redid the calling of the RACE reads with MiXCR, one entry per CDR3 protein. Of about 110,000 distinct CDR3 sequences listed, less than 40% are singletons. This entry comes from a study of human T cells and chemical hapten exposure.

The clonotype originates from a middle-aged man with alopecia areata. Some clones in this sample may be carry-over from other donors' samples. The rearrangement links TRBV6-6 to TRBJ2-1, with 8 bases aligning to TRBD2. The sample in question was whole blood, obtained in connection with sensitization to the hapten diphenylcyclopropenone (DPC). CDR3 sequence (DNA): TGTGCCAGCAGTTACAGCGGGAGTAATGAGCAGTTCTTC. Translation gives CASSYSGSNEQFF.